The 8 T cell receptor beta chains reported below all come from one sample, sequenced in a study of T cells in Graves' hyperthyroidism and ophthalmopathy. RNA transcripts provided the source from which TCR beta CDR3 regions were amplified. HTBI primers were used for first-round RT-PCR of the TCR CDR3. TCRdb analysed the multiplex PCR reads with MiXCR anew, one entry per CDR3 protein. The sample shows about half a million distinct CDR3 sequences, around 20% of them seen only once. The sequenced sample was blood. The receptors were sampled from a man between 18 and 35 years old with Graves' hyperthyroidism.

The chain has TRBV19 and TRBJ1-5; D is perhaps TRBD1 (5 bases). This CDR3 is built from 14 residues. The germline V gene has CDR1 LNHDA and CDR2 SQIVND (reference sequence). Trimming cost V 5 bases and J 5 bases, with 13 bases left between them. CDR3 region: CASSVTSGDQPQHF. DNA for the CDR3: TGTGCCAGTAGTGTCACCTCGGGGGATCAGCCCCAGCATTTT. The variable domain in full, with the rest retrieved from reference TRBV19 and TRBJ1-5, is DGGITQSPKYLFRKEGQNVTLSCEQNLNHDAMYWYRQDPGQGLRLIYYSQIVNDFQKGDIAEGYSVSREKKESFPLTVTSAQKNPTAFYLCASSVTSGDQPQHFGDGTRLSIL.

This clonotype was picked up many times. The V gene is TRBV9, the J gene TRBJ1-2; D ambiguous. The germline V gene has CDR1 SGDLS and CDR2 YYNGEE. The CDR3 length is 15 residues. Trimming stripped 2 bases from V and 3 bases from J, with 14 bases between. CDR3 sequence (DNA): TGTGCCAGCAGCGTGGGGTCGGACGGACACTATGGCTACACCTTC. It yields the protein CASSVGSDGHYGYTF. The whole variable domain, remainder taken from reference TRBV9 and TRBJ1-2, is DSGVTQTPKHLITATGQRVTLRCSPRSGDLSVYWYQQSLDQGLQFLIQYYNGEERAKGNILERFSAQQFPDLHSELNLSSLELGDSALYFCASSVGSDGHYGYTFGSGTRLTVV.

In its sample, this clonotype was seen a few times. The chain employs TRBV7-6 and TRBJ2-2; unclear D gene. V was shortened by 5 bases and J by 0 bases, with 10 bases between the two germline ends. The CDR3 totals 15 residues. Per germline, CDR1 SGHVS and CDR2 FNYEAQ. The CDR3 DNA is TGTGCCAGCAGCCCTGTGGCCTCGAACACCGGGGAGCTGTTTTTT. It is translated as CASSPVASNTGELFF. The full variable domain, with the rest looked up from reference TRBV7-6 and TRBJ2-2, is GAGVSQSPRYKVTKRGQDVALRCDPISGHVSLYWYRQALGQGPEFLTYFNYEAQQDKSGLPNDRFSAERPEGSISTLTIQRTEQRDSAMYRCASSPVASNTGELFFGEGSRLTVL.

This clonotype was counted many times. This chain joins TRBV3-1 and TRBJ1-2, with D unclear. The CDR3 is made up of 12 amino acids. V was trimmed by 7 bases and J by 1 base, leaving 7 bases between them. Per germline, CDR1 LGHDT and CDR2 YNNKEL (reference sequence). Written as DNA, the CDR3 is TGTGCCAGCACCACGGGTAACTATGGCTACACCTTC. It yields the protein CASTTGNYGYTF. The complete variable domain, with remaining parts taken from reference TRBV3-1 and TRBJ1-2, reads DTAVSQTPKYLVTQMGNDKSIKCEQNLGHDTMYWYKQDSKKFLKIMFSYNNKELIINETVPNRFSPKSPDKAHLNLHINSLELGDSAVYFCASTTGNYGYTFGSGTRLTVV.

J is TRBJ1-2 and V is TRBV12-3 or TRBV12-4; 9 bases are a match to TRBD1. Trimming cost V 7 bases and J 4 bases; bases outside gene matches: 7. There are 14 residues in the CDR3. CDR3 protein: CASTWTGAGYGYTF. The CDR3 bases are TGTGCCAGCACCTGGACAGGGGCTGGCTATGGCTACACCTTC.

This clonotype was found many times. The chain couples TRBV27 to TRBJ2-7, with 12 bases fitting TRBD2. The V segment lost 6 bases and the J segment 6 bases; nucleotides outside the gene matches: 6. This CDR3 is 14 amino acids long. Germline V gives CDR1 MNHEY, CDR2 SMNVEV (reference sequence). The CDR3 protein is CASRTLAGGTEQYF. CDR3 in DNA: TGTGCCAGCAGAACCCTAGCGGGGGGGACCGAGCAGTACTTC.

This clonotype was observed many times. The chain recombines TRBV6-5 with TRBJ2-2; D is ambiguous. Trimming shortened V by 4 bases and J by 5 bases, and 11 bases separated the two germline ends. CDR3 length equals 14 residues. CDR1 and CDR2 (germline): MNHEY, SVGAGI. In nucleotides, the CDR3 is TGTGCCAGCAGTTTTTCAACGGTAACCGGGGAGCTGTTTTTT. Its translation is CASSFSTVTGELFF.

The V gene is TRBV12-3 or TRBV12-4, the J gene TRBJ2-6, with D possibly called TRBD1 or TRBD2 (5 bases each). The germline V and J ends were trimmed by 7 bases and 0 bases, with 13 bases remaining between them. This CDR3 is 16 amino acids long. Here the CDR3 DNA reads TGTGCCAGCACCAGGGACGGGGTCTCTGGGGCCAACGTCCTGACTTTC. It codes for CASTRDGVSGANVLTF.